The next 7 T cell receptor beta chains were all read from a single sample in a study of beta chain features in type 1 diabetes. The isolated RNA, all of it, was reverse transcribed, so expressed TCRB transcripts were what got sequenced. TCRdb's table, derived via immunoSEQ multiplex PCR, lists solely in-frame clones and lacks some. The sample has around 50,000 clones; roughly 45% are singletons. What these receptors recognize is not known. Points from the study as a whole: Among all four CD4+ subsets, Type 1 diabetes patients had TCRB CDR3s that were moderately but significantly shorter.

Sequenced input: stem cell memory CD4+ T cells from blood. The receptors stem from a young man with type 1 diabetes.

This sequence joins TRBV7-3 and TRBJ2-2; the D gene is possibly TRBD2 (6 bases). Trimming left V 3 bases short and J 0 bases short, with 8 bases between. Germline CDR1 SGHTA, CDR2 FQGTGA. CDR3 size: 15 residues. The DNA of the CDR3 is TGTGCCAGCAGCTTTGGAGGGTCGAACACCGGGGAGCTGTTTTTT. The encoded protein is CASSFGGSNTGELFF.

This clone was recorded only once. The rearrangement uses TRBV10-3 and TRBJ1-1, with a possible D match to TRBD1 (5 bases). The germline V gene has CDR1 ENHRY and CDR2 SYGVKD. The CDR3 consists of 16 residues. Trimming removed 1 base from V and 11 bases from J, with 23 bases in between. The CDR3 DNA is TGTGCCATCAGTGAGTTCAATTCGGGGACTTCCCCACGGGCTTTCTTT. Its protein is CAISEFNSGTSPRAFF.

The chain recombines TRBV7-2 with TRBJ2-3; D gene unclear. The germline V gene has CDR1 SGHTA and CDR2 FQGNSA. This CDR3 has 11 amino acids. Trimming removed 5 bases at V and 3 bases at J, with 3 bases between. The CDR3 here is CASSHTDTQYF. The CDR3 DNA sequence: TGTGCCAGCAGCCATACAGATACGCAGTATTTT.

This clone has just a few counts. The chain combines TRBV4-2 with TRBJ1-3, with unresolved D. Between the trimmed V and J ends, which lost 4 bases and 0 bases, there was a span of 10 bases. CDR1 and CDR2 (germline): LGHNA, YNFKEQ. CDR3 length: 15 amino acids. CDR3 in DNA: TGTGCCAGCAGCCCCCGGGGAAACTCTGGAAACACCATATATTTT. This translates into CASSPRGNSGNTIYF.

This clone was detected only a few times. This chain links TRBV7-2 with TRBJ1-1, with 11 bases identical to TRBD1. Trimming took 4 bases from V and 5 from J; bases not matched to a gene: 9. CDR3 length equals 16 residues. Germline lookup yields CDR1 SGHTA and CDR2 FQGNSA. The CDR3 sequence: CASSSNWGQGDTEAFF. The CDR3 coding sequence is TGTGCCAGCAGCTCTAACTGGGGACAGGGGGATACTGAAGCTTTCTTT.

The J gene is TRBJ1-2, the V gene TRBV6-1; the D is unclear. CDR1 and CDR2 from the germline V gene are MNHNS and SASEGT. Trimming cost V 2 bases and J 4 bases, with 14 bases left between them. The CDR3 spans 15 residues. The CDR3 is CASSERFERRYGYTF. The CDR3 bases are TGTGCCAGCAGTGAACGTTTTGAGCGGCGCTATGGCTACACCTTC.

This clone was counted between two and nine times. This chain links TRBV2 with TRBJ1-5; weak D call: TRBD1 (6 bases). There are 15 residues in the CDR3. Deletions cut 5 bases from V and 3 bases from J, with 14 bases between. CDR1 SNHLY and CDR2 FYNNEI come from the germline V gene. The DNA of the CDR3 is TGTGCCAGCAGTCCAGGGGATTCGATCAATCAGCCCCAGCATTTT. It is translated as CASSPGDSINQPQHF.